This record concerns one TCR beta chain sequence. Its antigen is unidentified. Germline V gene lookup returns CDR1 SNHLY and CDR2 FYNNEI. The CDR3 extends over 11 amino acids. Deletions cut 8 bases from V and 10 bases from J, with 11 bases between. Patients who had autoimmune disease history or got systemic immunosuppression were left out. This record belongs to a study of OX40 agonist ivuxolimab in advanced cancers. About the study: Patients' therapy was ivuxolimab, an antibody that acts as an agonist of OX40 (CD134).

Produced via immunoSEQ multiplex PCR; TCRdb's table is partial and in-frame only. The sample has more than 60,000 clones; approximately 90% are singletons. Study-wide points: Normalized T-cell clonal expansion was also low in some nonresponders. Clonal expansion was seen in CD4+ and CD8+ blood T cells by week 6 at 0.1 to 3.0 mg/kg.

The chain has TRBV2 and TRBJ1-4; D is ambiguous. The sequenced sample was CD4+ or CD8+ T cells sorted from blood, obtained in a trial of the OX40 agonist ivuxolimab. The clonotype comes from an adult with an advanced solid tumor such as melanoma, head and neck, liver or kidney cancer. The CDR3 is CASAAGAKLFF. CDR3 coding DNA: TGTGCCAGCGCTGCCGGTGCAAAACTGTTTTTT. The whole variable domain, filled in from reference TRBV2 and TRBJ1-4, reads EPEVTQTPSHQVTQMGQEVILRCVPISNHLYFYWYRQILGQKVEFLVSFYNNEISEKSEIFDDQFSVERPDGSNFTLKIRSTKLEDSAMYFCASAAGAKLFFGSGTQLSVL.